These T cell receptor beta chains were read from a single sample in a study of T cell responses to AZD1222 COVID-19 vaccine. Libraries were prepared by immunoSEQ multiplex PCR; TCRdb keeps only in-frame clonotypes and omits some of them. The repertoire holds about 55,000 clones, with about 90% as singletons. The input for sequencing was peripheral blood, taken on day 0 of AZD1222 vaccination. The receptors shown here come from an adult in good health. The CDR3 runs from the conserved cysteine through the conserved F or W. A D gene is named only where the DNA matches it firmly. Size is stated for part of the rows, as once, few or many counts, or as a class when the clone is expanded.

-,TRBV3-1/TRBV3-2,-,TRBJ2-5,TGTGCCAGCAGCCAAGACTGGTCGGGGGTACGTGAGACCCAGTACTTC,CASSQDWSGVRETQYF
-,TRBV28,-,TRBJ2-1,TGTGCCAGCACCCAAAGGGGGCAGGGAGGTGAGCAGTTCTTC,CASTQRGQGGEQFF
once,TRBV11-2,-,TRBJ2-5,TGTGCCAGCAGCTTAGTGGGGGGGGCACCGGCCCAGTACTTC,CASSLVGGAPAQYF
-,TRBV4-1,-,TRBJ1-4,TGCGCCAGCAGCCAAGTCTATGAAAAACTGTTTTTT,CASSQVYEKLFF
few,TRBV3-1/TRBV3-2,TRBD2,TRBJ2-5,TGTGCCAGCAGCCACACAGCGGGGACCCAAGAGACCCAGTACTTC,CASSHTAGTQETQYF
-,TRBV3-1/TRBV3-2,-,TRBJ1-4,TGTGCCAGCAGCCCCCGCGGGGGTACAACTAATGAAAAACTGTTTTTT,CASSPRGGTTNEKLFF
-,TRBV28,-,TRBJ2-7,TGTGCCAGCAGTTTCAGGCTGGCAGGGAGCTCCTACGAGCAGTACTTC,CASSFRLAGSSYEQYF
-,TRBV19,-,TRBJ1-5,TGTGCCAGTAGTATAGTAGGGTACAGCGGCAATCAGCCCCAGCATTTT,CASSIVGYSGNQPQHF
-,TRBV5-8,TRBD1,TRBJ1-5,TGTGCCAGCAGCCAAGGTCAGGGGGCGCAGCCCCAGCATTTT,CASSQGQGAQPQHF
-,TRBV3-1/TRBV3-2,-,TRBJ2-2,TGTGCCAGCAGCCAGCGCGTGGCGGGTTCCTCGAACACCGGGGAGCTGTTTTTT,CASSQRVAGSSNTGELFF
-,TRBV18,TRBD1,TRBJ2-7,TGTGCCAGCTCACCGTTTCGCCCGGGACAGGGGGCCCACGAGCAGTACTTC,CASSPFRPGQGAHEQYF
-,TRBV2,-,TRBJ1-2,TGTGCCAGCACCCCAGGCTCTCGCTACACCTTC,CASTPGSRYTF
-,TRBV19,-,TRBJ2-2,TGTGCCAGTAGCATGCGGGGGAACACCGGGGAGCTGTTTTTT,CASSMRGNTGELFF
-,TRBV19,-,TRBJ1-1,TGTGCCAGTAGTAGGATCGCGAACACTGAAGCTTTCTTT,CASSRIANTEAFF